Listed below are T cell receptor beta chains from one sample, sequenced in a study of blood T cell repertoires in COVID-19. Sequenced by immunoSEQ multiplex PCR; TCRdb stores in-frame clones only, minus some. The sample has about 200,000 clones, nearly 90% seen once; the top ten hold about 0.58%. Source material: peripheral blood. Receptor source: a man aged 45-65 years with acute or convalescent COVID-19. Both conserved end residues are part of each CDR3. The order of the fields is clone size, D gene, J gene, V gene, CDR3 DNA, CDR3 protein. A D gene is named only where the DNA matches it firmly. The size entry is marked missing in some rows and otherwise reads once, few, many or a size class.

>-|-|TRBJ2-5|TRBV7-9
TGTGCCAGCACCTCTTTTCCGACCCCGGAGGGAGAGACCCAGTACTTC
CASTSFPTPEGETQYF
>-|-|TRBJ1-3|TRBV7-2
TGTGCCAGCAGCCCTCAATGGAGCTCTGGAAACACCATATATTTT
CASSPQWSSGNTIYF
>-|TRBD2|TRBJ2-7|TRBV28
TGTGCCAGCAGCCCGGGACTAGCGGGAGAGTACGAGCAGTACTTC
CASSPGLAGEYEQYF
>-|TRBD1|TRBJ1-5|TRBV28
TGTGCCAGCAGGTGGGACAGGGGCAATCAGCCCCAGCATTTT
CASRWDRGNQPQHF
>-|-|TRBJ1-3|TRBV27
TGTGCCAGCAGTTCCCCCGGAGTTGGAAACACCATATATTTT
CASSSPGVGNTIYF
>-|-|TRBJ2-1|TRBV18
TGTGCCAGCTCACCGGTCAGGGTGGGTGAGCAGTTCTTC
CASSPVRVGEQFF
>-|-|TRBJ1-1|TRBV9
TGTGCCAGCAGCGTAGGGATCCAGGTAAACACTGAAGCTTTCTTT
CASSVGIQVNTEAFF
>-|TRBD1|TRBJ2-3|TRBV7-3
TGTGCCAGCAGCCTCTATCGGACAGGGGACAAAGATACGCAGTATTTT
CASSLYRTGDKDTQYF
>-|-|TRBJ1-4|TRBV30
TGTGCCTGGACCAGAACAGGGTTGAGCGAAAAACTGTTTTTT
CAWTRTGLSEKLFF
>once|-|TRBJ1-6|TRBV19
TGTGCCAGTAACTCGGGGACTCCGAATTCACCCCTCCACTTT
CASNSGTPNSPLHF
>-|-|TRBJ2-7|TRBV19
TGTGCCAGTAGCCTCGCGGGAAACGAGCAGTACTTC
CASSLAGNEQYF
>-|-|TRBJ2-7|TRBV21-1
TGTGCCAGCAGCAGTGTTACAGGGAACTACGAGCAGTACTTC
CASSSVTGNYEQYF
>once|-|TRBJ1-4|TRBV28
TGTGCCAGCCGAATTAGGGGATGGGGGCAGGGTGAAAAACTGTTTTTT
CASRIRGWGQGEKLFF
>-|TRBD1|TRBJ1-1|TRBV28
TGTGCCAGCAGTATTGGACAGGGGTTAACTGAAGCTTTCTTT
CASSIGQGLTEAFF
>-|TRBD1|TRBJ1-1|TRBV19
TGTGCCAGTATCTCCGGAGGGACAGGGATTAACACTGAAGCTTTCTTT
CASISGGTGINTEAFF
>-|-|TRBJ2-2|TRBV3-1/TRBV3-2
TGTGCCAGCAGCCAATTTGGGGCAGGGAACACCGGGGAGCTGTTTTTT
CASSQFGAGNTGELFF
>-|-|TRBJ1-3|TRBV5-1
TGCGCCAGCAGCTTGGGGGCAGGGCGTGGAAACACCATATATTTT
CASSLGAGRGNTIYF
>-|TRBD1|TRBJ1-2|TRBV18
TGTGCCAGCTCCCCCGGGACAGGGGTGCACTATGGCTACACCTTC
CASSPGTGVHYGYTF
>-|-|TRBJ2-1|TRBV9
TGTGCCAGCAGCGTAGGCCTCATTTGGGGGGTCGATGAGCAGTTCTTC
CASSVGLIWGVDEQFF
>-|TRBD2|TRBJ2-3|TRBV5-4
TGTGCCAGCAGCTTCCGGACTAGCGGAATGACAGATACGCAGTATTTT
CASSFRTSGMTDTQYF
>-|TRBD2|TRBJ2-3|TRBV19
TGTGCCAGTAGTATAGATCCAGCGGGGCGGAGAGATACGCAGTATTTT
CASSIDPAGRRDTQYF
>-|-|TRBJ1-5|TRBV19
TGTGCCAGTAGTTTCAGGGGTTATCAGCCCCAGCATTTT
CASSFRGYQPQHF
>-|-|TRBJ1-5|TRBV27
TGTGCCAGCAGTTTATTGAGCGGTCAGCCCCAGCATTTT
CASSLLSGQPQHF
>once|-|TRBJ1-2|TRBV19
TGTGCCAGTACCCCTTTGGGGGCCACCCGGTATAACTATGGCTACACCTTC
CASTPLGATRYNYGYTF
>once|-|TRBJ2-5|TRBV18
TGTGCCAGCTCACCAGGGACAAAAGAGACCCAGTACTTC
CASSPGTKETQYF
>-|TRBD1|TRBJ2-7|TRBV7-9
TGTGCCAGCAGCTCCCTCCCGGGACAGCGGTTCGAGCAGTACTTC
CASSSLPGQRFEQYF
>-|-|TRBJ2-3|TRBV27
TGTGCCAGCAGGACCTCAGGGCGCACAGATACGCAGTATTTT
CASRTSGRTDTQYF
>-|TRBD1|TRBJ1-6|TRBV28
TGTGCCAGCAGTTCACCAGGGACAGGGGGAAATTCACCCCTCCACTTT
CASSSPGTGGNSPLHF
>-|TRBD2|TRBJ2-1|TRBV10-2
TGCGCCAGCAGTGAGTCGGGGACTAGCGGGAGGAAGTTCTTC
CASSESGTSGRKFF
>-|-|TRBJ1-1|TRBV21-1
TGTGCCAGCAGCAAAGTGGGGCGGGAAAGGAGGGGTGACACTGAAGCTTTCTTT
CASSKVGRERRGDTEAFF
>-|-|TRBJ2-2|TRBV4-2
TGTGCCAGCACCCAAGATTTCGGGGGAGGAGGGGGGGAGCTGTTTTTT
CASTQDFGGGGGELFF
>-|-|TRBJ2-3|TRBV5-1
TGCGCCAGCAGCTTGCAGAGCACAGATACGCAGTATTTT
CASSLQSTDTQYF
>-|-|TRBJ2-3|TRBV5-1
TGCGCCAGCAGCTCCGGACTGGACACAGATACGCAGTATTTT
CASSSGLDTDTQYF
>-|-|TRBJ1-4|TRBV7-9
TGTGCCAGCAGCTTTTCAGGGGAATCCAATGAAAAACTGTTTTTT
CASSFSGESNEKLFF
>-|TRBD2|TRBJ2-3|TRBV11-3
TGTGCCAGCAGCCCCCGACTAGCGGGAGGCTCCACAGATACGCAGTATTTT
CASSPRLAGGSTDTQYF
>-|-|TRBJ1-3|TRBV29-1
TGCAGCGTTACCAGGGCTGGAAACACCATATATTTT
CSVTRAGNTIYF
>-|-|TRBJ2-3|TRBV24-1
TGTGCCACCAGTGATTCGGGTACGCAGTATTTT
CATSDSGTQYF
>once|TRBD1|TRBJ1-2|TRBV9
TGTGCCAGCAGCTTTGCTGGGACAGGGGGAACTTACAACTATGGCTACACCTTC
CASSFAGTGGTYNYGYTF
>-|TRBD1|TRBJ1-1|TRBV19
TGTGCCACCCAAGTATTGGGACAGGGACTGACTGAAGCTTTCTTT
CATQVLGQGLTEAFF
>-|TRBD1|TRBJ2-3|TRBV28
TGTGCCAGCAGTCGGACCCCAGGGACAGGGGATACGCAGTATTTT
CASSRTPGTGDTQYF
>-|-|TRBJ1-5|TRBV19
TGTGCCAGTAGTATAGTCGCGGGTGACCATCAGCCCCAGCATTTT
CASSIVAGDHQPQHF
>-|-|TRBJ1-4|TRBV30
TGTGCCTGGAGCAGATACCGGGGGGCTAATGAAAAACTGTTTTTT
CAWSRYRGANEKLFF
>-|TRBD1|TRBJ1-3|TRBV30
TGTGCCTGGAGTGTTCAGGGGGCTAATGGAAACACCATATATTTT
CAWSVQGANGNTIYF
>-|-|TRBJ2-5|TRBV4-2
TGTGCCAGCAGCCAAGATAGGACTCAGCCCGAGACCCAGTACTTC
CASSQDRTQPETQYF
>-|-|TRBJ2-1|TRBV20-1
TGCAGTGCTAGAAACATCTCGCAGTTCTTC
CSARNISQFF